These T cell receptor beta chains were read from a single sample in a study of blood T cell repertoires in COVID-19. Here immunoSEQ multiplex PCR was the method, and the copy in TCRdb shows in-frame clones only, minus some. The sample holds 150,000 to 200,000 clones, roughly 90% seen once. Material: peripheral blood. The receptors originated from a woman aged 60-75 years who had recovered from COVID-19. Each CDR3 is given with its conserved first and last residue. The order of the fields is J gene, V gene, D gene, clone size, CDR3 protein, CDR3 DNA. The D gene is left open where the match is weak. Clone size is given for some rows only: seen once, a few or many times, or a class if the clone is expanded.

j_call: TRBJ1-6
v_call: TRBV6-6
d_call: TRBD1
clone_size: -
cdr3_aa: CASSYGTGASPLHF
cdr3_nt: TGTGCCAGCAGTTACGGGACAGGGGCTTCACCCCTCCACTTT

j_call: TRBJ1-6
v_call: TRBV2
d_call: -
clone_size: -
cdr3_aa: CASSGVRQPNSPLHF
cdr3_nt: TGTGCCAGCAGCGGGGTACGGCAGCCTAATTCACCCCTCCACTTT

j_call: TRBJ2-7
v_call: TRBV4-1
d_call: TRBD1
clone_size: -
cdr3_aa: CASSQGQGTYEQYF
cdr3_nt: TGCGCCAGCAGCCAGGGACAGGGTACCTACGAGCAGTACTTC

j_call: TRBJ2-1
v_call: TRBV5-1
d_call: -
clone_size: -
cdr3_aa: CASSSGTQVSSYNEQFF
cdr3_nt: TGCGCCAGCAGCAGCGGCACCCAAGTATCCTCCTACAATGAGCAGTTCTTC

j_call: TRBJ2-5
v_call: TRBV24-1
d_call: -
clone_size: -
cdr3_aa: CATSQQGITQYF
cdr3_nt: TGTGCCACCAGTCAACAGGGTATAACCCAGTACTTC

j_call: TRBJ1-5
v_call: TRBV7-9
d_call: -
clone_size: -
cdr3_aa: CASSLGDNYQPQHF
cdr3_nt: TGTGCCAGCAGCTTAGGGGACAATTATCAGCCCCAGCATTTT

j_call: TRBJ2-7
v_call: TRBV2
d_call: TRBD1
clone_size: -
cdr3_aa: CASTAGTGIAREGEQYF
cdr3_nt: TGTGCCAGCACCGCCGGGACAGGGATAGCAAGAGAGGGAGAGCAGTACTTC

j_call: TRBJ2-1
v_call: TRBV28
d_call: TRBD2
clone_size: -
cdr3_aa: CASSFGEGYNEQFF
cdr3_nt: TGTGCCAGCAGTTTTGGGGAGGGCTACAATGAGCAGTTCTTC

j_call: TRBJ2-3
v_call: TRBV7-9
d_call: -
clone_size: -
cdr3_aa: CASRLPPAKRFADTQYF
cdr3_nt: TGTGCCAGCAGACTACCCCCAGCTAAGAGATTTGCAGATACGCAGTATTTT

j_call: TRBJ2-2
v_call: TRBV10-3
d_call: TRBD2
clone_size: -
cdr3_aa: CAISSGLAGGGGELFF
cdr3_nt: TGTGCCATCAGTTCGGGACTAGCGGGGGGGGGCGGGGAGCTGTTTTTT

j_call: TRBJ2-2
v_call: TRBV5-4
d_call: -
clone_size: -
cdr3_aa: CASSQGAGTGELFF
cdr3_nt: TGTGCCAGCAGCCAAGGAGCAGGGACCGGGGAGCTGTTTTTT

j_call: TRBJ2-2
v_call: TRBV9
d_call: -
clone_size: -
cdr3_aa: CASSDPIANTGELFF
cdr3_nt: TGTGCCAGCAGCGACCCTATTGCCAACACCGGGGAGCTGTTTTTT

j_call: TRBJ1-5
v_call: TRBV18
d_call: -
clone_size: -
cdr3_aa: CASSLGGPQPQHF
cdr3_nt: TGTGCCAGCTCACTGGGGGGACCTCAGCCCCAGCATTTT

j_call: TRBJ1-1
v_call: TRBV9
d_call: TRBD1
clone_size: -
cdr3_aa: CASSPRQGVNTEAFF
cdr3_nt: TGTGCCAGCAGCCCCCGACAGGGAGTCAACACTGAAGCTTTCTTT

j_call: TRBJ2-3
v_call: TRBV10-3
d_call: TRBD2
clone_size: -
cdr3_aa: CAITSGGAYTDTQYF
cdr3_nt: TGTGCCATCACCTCCGGGGGGGCTTACACAGATACGCAGTATTTT

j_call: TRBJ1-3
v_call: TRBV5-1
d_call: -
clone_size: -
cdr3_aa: CASSLNVAGNTIYF
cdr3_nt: TGCGCCAGCAGCTTGAACGTAGCTGGAAACACCATATATTTT

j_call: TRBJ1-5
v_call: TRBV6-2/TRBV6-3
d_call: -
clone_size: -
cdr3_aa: CASSGQALLYSNQPQHF
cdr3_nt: TGTGCCAGCAGCGGGCAAGCTCTCTTATATAGCAATCAGCCCCAGCATTTT

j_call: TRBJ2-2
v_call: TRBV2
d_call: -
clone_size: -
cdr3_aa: CASSEMGGQSGELFF
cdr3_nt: TGTGCCAGCAGTGAGATGGGGGGGCAAAGCGGGGAGCTGTTTTTT

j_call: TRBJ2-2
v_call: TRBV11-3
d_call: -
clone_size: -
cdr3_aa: CASSLVGGLNTGELFF
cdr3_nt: TGTGCCAGCAGCTTAGTAGGGGGTTTGAACACCGGGGAGCTGTTTTTT

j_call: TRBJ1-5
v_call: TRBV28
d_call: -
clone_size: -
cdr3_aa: CASSPRGNGNQPQHF
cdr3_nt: TGTGCCAGCAGTCCACGGGGAAATGGCAATCAGCCCCAGCATTTT

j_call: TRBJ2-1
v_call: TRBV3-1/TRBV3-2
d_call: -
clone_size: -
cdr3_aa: CASSQETSRLDEQFF
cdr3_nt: TGTGCCAGCAGCCAAGAGACATCCCGGTTGGATGAGCAGTTCTTC

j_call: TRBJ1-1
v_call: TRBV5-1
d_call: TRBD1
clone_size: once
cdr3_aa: CASSLPTGTGGPGDTEAFF
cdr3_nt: TGCGCCAGCAGCTTACCGACCGGGACAGGGGGCCCTGGGGACACTGAAGCTTTCTTT

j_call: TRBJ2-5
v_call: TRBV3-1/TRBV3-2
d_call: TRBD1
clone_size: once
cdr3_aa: CASSQAQGQETQYF
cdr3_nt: TGTGCCAGCAGCCAAGCACAGGGGCAAGAGACCCAGTACTTC

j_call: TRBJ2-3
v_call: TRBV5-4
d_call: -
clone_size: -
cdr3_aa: CASSRTIGDTDTQYF
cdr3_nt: TGTGCCAGCAGCCGGACTATAGGGGACACAGATACGCAGTATTTT

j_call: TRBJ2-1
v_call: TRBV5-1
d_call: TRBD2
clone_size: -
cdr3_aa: CASSLSPGTSANEQFF
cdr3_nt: TGCGCCAGCAGCTTGAGCCCCGGGACTAGCGCCAATGAGCAGTTCTTC

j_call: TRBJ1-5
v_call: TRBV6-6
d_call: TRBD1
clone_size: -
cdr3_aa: CASSSQGASNQPQHF
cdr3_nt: TGTGCCAGCAGTTCACAGGGGGCGAGCAATCAGCCCCAGCATTTT

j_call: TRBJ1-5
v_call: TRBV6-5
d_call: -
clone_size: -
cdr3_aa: CASSYSRGSGQPQHF
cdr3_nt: TGTGCCAGCAGTTACTCGAGAGGGTCGGGTCAGCCCCAGCATTTT

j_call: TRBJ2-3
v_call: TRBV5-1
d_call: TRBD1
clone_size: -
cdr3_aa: CASGVGQGPQYF
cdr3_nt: TGCGCCAGCGGCGTCGGACAGGGTCCGCAGTATTTT

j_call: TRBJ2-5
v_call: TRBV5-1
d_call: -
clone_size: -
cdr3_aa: CASSWGGGNEETQYF
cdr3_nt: TGCGCCAGCAGCTGGGGAGGTGGGAACGAAGAGACCCAGTACTTC

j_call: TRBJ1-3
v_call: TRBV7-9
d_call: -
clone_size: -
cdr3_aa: CASSLGAIASGNTIYF
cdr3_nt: TGTGCCAGCAGCTTAGGGGCCATCGCTTCTGGAAACACCATATATTTT

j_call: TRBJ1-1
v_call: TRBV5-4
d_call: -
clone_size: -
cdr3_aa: CASSNRVGDTEAFF
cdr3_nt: TGTGCCAGCAGTAACAGGGTCGGGGACACTGAAGCTTTCTTT

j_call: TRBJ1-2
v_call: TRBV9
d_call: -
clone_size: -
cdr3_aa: CASSVAGEGNYGYTF
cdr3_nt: TGTGCCAGCAGCGTAGCCGGGGAAGGGAACTATGGCTACACCTTC

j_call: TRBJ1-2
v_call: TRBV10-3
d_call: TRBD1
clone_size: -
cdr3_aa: CAIHHGDDRGYGYTF
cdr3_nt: TGTGCCATCCACCATGGGGACGACAGGGGGTATGGCTACACCTTC

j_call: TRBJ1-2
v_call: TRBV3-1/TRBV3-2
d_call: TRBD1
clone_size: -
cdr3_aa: CASSQDPRGGGYGYTF
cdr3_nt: TGTGCCAGCAGCCAAGATCCTAGAGGGGGCGGGTATGGCTACACCTTC